This TCR beta chain comes out of a study of blood T cell repertoires in COVID-19. In the study overall: Spain, Italy and the United States supplied samples that represented acute and convalescent COVID-19.

Produced via immunoSEQ multiplex PCR; TCRdb's table is partial and in-frame only. The profile shows about 64,000 clones, 80% to 90% of them singletons. Germline CDR1 LGHNT, CDR2 FRNRAP. The CDR3 totals 16 residues. Trimming stripped 5 bases from V and 5 bases from J, with 21 bases between. This receptor was identified in a man aged 35-49 years with acute or convalescent COVID-19. This sequence joins TRBV12-5 and TRBJ1-1; a weak D match, TRBD1 (5 bases). Sequencing was performed on peripheral blood. The CDR3 reads CASGPNSATVATEAFF. CDR3 coding DNA: TGTGCTAGTGGTCCGAATTCCGCGACAGTCGCGACTGAAGCTTTCTTT.